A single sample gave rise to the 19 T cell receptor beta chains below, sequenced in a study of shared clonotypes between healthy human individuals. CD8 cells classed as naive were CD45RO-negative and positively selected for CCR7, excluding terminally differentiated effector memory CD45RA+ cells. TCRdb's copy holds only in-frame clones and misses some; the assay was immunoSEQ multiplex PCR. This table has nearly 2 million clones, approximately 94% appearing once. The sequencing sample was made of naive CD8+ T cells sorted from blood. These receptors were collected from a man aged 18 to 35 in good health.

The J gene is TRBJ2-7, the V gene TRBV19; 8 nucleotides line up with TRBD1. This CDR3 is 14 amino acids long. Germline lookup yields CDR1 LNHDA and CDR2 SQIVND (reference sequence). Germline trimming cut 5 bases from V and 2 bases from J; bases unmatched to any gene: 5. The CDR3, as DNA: TGTGCCAGTAGTGCGACAGGGGTAGCCTACGAGCAGTACTTC. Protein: CASSATGVAYEQYF.

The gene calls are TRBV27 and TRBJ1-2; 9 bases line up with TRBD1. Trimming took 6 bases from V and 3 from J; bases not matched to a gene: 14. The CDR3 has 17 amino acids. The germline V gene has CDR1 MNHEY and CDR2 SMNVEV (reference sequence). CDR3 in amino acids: CASSLGAGTGIHYGYTF. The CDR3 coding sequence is TGTGCCAGCAGCCTAGGGGCGGGGACAGGGATACACTATGGCTACACCTTC.

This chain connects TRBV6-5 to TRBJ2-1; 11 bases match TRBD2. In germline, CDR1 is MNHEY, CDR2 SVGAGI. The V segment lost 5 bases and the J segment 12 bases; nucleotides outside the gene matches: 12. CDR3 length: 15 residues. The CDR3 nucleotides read TGTGCCAGCAGTCCCACTAGCGGGAGTGATCAGCCGCAGTTCTTC. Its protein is CASSPTSGSDQPQFF.

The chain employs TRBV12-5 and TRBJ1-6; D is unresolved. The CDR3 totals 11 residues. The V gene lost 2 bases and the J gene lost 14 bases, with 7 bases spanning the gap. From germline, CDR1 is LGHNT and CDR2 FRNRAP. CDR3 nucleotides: TGTGCTAGTGGTTTGTTTGAGGCCCTCCACTTT. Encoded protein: CASGLFEALHF.

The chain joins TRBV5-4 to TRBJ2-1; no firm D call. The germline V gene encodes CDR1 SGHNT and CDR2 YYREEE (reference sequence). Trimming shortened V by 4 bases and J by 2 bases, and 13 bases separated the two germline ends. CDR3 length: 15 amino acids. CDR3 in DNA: TGTGCCAGCAGCACTATCATAGAGGCCTACAATGAGCAGTTCTTC. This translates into CASSTIIEAYNEQFF. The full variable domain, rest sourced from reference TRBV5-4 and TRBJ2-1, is ETGVTQSPTHLIKTRGQQVTLRCSSQSGHNTVSWYQQALGQGPQFIFQYYREEENGRGNFPPRFSGLQFPNYSSELNVNALELDDSALYLCASSTIIEAYNEQFFGPGTRLTVL.

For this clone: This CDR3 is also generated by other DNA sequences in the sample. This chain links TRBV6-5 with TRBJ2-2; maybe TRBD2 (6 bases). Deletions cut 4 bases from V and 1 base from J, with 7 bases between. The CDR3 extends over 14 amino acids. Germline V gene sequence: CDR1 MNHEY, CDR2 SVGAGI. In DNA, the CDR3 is TGTGCCAGCAGTTGGGGGGTGAACACCGGGGAGCTGTTTTTT. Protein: CASSWGVNTGELFF.

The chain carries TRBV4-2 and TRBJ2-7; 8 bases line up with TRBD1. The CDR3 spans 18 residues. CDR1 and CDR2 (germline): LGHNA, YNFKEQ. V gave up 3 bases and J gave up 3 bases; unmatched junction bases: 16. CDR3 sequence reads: CASSQGFELDRAHYEQYF. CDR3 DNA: TGTGCCAGCAGCCAGGGCTTTGAGCTGGACAGGGCCCACTACGAGCAGTACTTC.

The CDR3 loop reads CASSVTGALYNEQFF. CDR3 in DNA: TGTGCCAGCAGCGTTACAGGGGCCCTCTACAATGAGCAGTTCTTC. The gene calls are TRBV5-6 and TRBJ2-1; 7 bases map to TRBD1. The CDR3 consists of 15 residues. V trimming: 4 bases; J trimming: 3 bases; junction bases outside the gene matches: 7. CDR1 and CDR2 from the germline V gene are SGHDT and YYEEEE.

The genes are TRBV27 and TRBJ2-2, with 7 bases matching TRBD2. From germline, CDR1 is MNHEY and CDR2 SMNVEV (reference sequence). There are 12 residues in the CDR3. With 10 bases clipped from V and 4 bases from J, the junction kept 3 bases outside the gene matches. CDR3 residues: CATGGPTGELFF. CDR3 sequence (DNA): TGTGCCACGGGGGGACCCACCGGGGAGCTGTTTTTT.

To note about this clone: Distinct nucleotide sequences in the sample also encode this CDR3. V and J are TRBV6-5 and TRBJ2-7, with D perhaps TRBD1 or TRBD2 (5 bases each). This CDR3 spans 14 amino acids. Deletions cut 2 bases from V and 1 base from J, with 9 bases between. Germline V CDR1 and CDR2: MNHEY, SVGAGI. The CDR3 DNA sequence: TGTGCCAGCAGTTACGGGGGAAGATCCTACGAGCAGTACTTC. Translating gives CASSYGGRSYEQYF.

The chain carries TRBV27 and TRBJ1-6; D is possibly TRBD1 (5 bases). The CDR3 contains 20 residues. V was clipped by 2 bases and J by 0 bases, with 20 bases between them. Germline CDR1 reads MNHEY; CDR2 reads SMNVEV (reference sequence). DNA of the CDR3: TGTGCCAGCAGTTTACTCCCCCAGGGATACGAGAGCTCCTATAATTCACCCCTCCACTTT. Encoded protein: CASSLLPQGYESSYNSPLHF.

CDR3 in amino acids: CASSDRVIHEQYF. The DNA for the CDR3 is TGTGCCAGCAGTGATAGGGTTATCCACGAGCAGTACTTC. The genes are TRBV2 and TRBJ2-7; D gene uncertain. Trimming took off 3 bases at V and 5 bases at J, with 11 bases between the two ends. Germline V gene sequence: CDR1 SNHLY, CDR2 FYNNEI. The CDR3 loop spans 13 amino acids.

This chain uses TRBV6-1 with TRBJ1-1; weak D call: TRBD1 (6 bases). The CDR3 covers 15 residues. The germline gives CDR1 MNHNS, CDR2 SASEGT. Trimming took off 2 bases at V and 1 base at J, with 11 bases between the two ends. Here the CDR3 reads CASSESGQPNTEAFF. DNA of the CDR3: TGTGCCAGCAGTGAATCAGGACAGCCGAACACTGAAGCTTTCTTT.

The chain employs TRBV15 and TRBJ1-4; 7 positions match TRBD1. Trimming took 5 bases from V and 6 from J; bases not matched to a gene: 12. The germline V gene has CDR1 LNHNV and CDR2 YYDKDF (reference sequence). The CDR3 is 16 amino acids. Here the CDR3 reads CATSGGTDHFDEKLFF. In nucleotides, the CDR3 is TGTGCCACCAGCGGCGGGACAGACCACTTCGATGAAAAACTGTTTTTT.

The CDR3 bases are TGCGCCAGCAGCTTCATGGGACAGGGAGACACCGGGGAGCTGTTTTTT. Encoded protein: CASSFMGQGDTGELFF. V is TRBV5-1 and J is TRBJ2-2; 9 bases agree with TRBD1. V gave up 2 bases and J gave up 3 bases; unmatched junction bases: 5. CDR1 and CDR2 from the germline V gene are SGHRS and YFSETQ. This CDR3 spans 16 amino acids.

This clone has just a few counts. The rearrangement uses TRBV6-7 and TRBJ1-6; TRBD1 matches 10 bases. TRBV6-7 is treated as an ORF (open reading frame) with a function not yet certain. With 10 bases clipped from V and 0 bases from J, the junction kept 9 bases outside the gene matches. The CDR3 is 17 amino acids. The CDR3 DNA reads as TGTGCCACCAGAGACAGGGGGCGAAGCTCCTATAATTCACCCCTCCACTTT. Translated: CATRDRGRSSYNSPLHF.

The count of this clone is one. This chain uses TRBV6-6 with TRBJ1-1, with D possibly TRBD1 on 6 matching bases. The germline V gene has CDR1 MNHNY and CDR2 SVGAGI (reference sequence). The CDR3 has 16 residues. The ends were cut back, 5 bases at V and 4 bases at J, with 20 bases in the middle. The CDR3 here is CASSPSAGVVITEAFF. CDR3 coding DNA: TGTGCCAGCAGTCCTTCGGCAGGGGTTGTGATCACTGAAGCTTTCTTT.

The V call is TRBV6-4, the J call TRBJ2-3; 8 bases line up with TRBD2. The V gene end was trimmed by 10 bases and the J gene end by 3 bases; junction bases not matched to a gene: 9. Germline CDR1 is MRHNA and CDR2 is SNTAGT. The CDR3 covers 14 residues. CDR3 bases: TGTGCCAATCCCCCCAGCGGGGGAACAGATACGCAGTATTTT. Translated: CANPPSGGTDTQYF.

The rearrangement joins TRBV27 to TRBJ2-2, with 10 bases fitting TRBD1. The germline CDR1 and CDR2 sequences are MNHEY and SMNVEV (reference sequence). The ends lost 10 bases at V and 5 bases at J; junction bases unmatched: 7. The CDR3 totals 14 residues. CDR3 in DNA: TGTGCCACGACAGGGGGCGCGGGGACCGGGGAGCTGTTTTTT. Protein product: CATTGGAGTGELFF.